This entry lists 28 T cell receptor beta chains sequenced from one sample in a study of T cells expressing NK-cell markers. No DNA is given; TCRdb re-called the 5' RACE reads and lists each CDR3 protein once. The sample has about 460,000 distinct CDR3 sequences. The sequenced material came from blood T cells: a sorted CD56 or NKG2C T cell subset, CD4+ or CD8+ T cells, or bulk PBMC T cells (not recorded which). These TCRs come from a woman in her forties or fifties in good health.

This chain links TRBV4-1 with TRBJ2-1; TCRdb selects TRBD2, and the lack of DNA leaves this call unchecked. Germline V lookup: CDR1 MGHRA, CDR2 YSYEKL. The CDR3 has 17 residues. The CDR3 protein is CASSQPLAGGPYNEQFF.

J is TRBJ2-5 and V is TRBV10-3; without DNA, the TCRdb call of TRBD2 cannot be checked. Germline V gene data show CDR1 as ENHRY and CDR2 as SYGVKD. The CDR3 is 15 residues long. Here the CDR3 reads CAISLAGERGETQYF.

The rearrangement links TRBV6-1 to TRBJ2-3; the D call from TCRdb, TRBD1, cannot be confirmed without DNA. Germline V lookup: CDR1 MNHNS, CDR2 SASEGT. This CDR3 contains 17 residues. CDR3 sequence reads: CASSEAFWQGRTDTQYF.

This sequence joins TRBV29-1 and TRBJ1-2; the TCRdb D gene call, TRBD1, has no DNA to confirm it. Germline CDR1 and CDR2: SQVTM and ANQGSEA. The CDR3 is 14 amino acids. The CDR3 region is CSVEGTGIGYGYTF. The full variable domain, in which reference TRBV29-1 and TRBJ1-2 provide the parts outside the CDR3, is SAVISQKPSRDICQRGTSLTIQCQVDSQVTMMFWYRQQPGQSLTLIATANQGSEATYESGFVIDKFPISRPNLTFSTLTVSNMSPEDSSIYLCSVEGTGIGYGYTFGSGTRLTVV.

The rearrangement links TRBV28 to TRBJ2-2; TCRdb indicates TRBD1, and absent DNA this call remains unverified. The CDR3 length is 13 residues. Germline assignment: CDR1 MDHEN and CDR2 SYDVKM. CDR3 sequence: CASRPPGRGELFF.

The rearrangement links TRBV6-6 to TRBJ2-5. Looked up from germline, CDR1 is MNHNY and CDR2 is SVGAGI (reference sequence). The CDR3 is 11 residues long. CDR3 residues: CAVPAEETQYF.

This rearrangement joins TRBV5-1 to TRBJ2-1; TCRdb proposes TRBD2, but this gene call is untestable without DNA. Looked up from germline, CDR1 is SGHRS and CDR2 is YFSETQ. The CDR3 has 16 amino acids. The CDR3 loop is CASVPLIAGDYNEQFF.

The chain is built from TRBV20-1 and TRBJ2-3. The CDR3 covers 14 residues. The germline gives CDR1 DFQATT, CDR2 SNEGSKA (reference sequence). This CDR3 reads CSARGSRSADTQYF.

J is TRBJ2-7 and V is TRBV3-1; TCRdb gives TRBD1 as the D gene, but with no DNA this cannot be confirmed. The CDR3 spans 12 residues. CDR1 is LGHDT and CDR2 is YNNKEL in the germline V gene (reference sequence). This CDR3 reads CASQGNGGEQYF.

The chain employs TRBV7-9 and TRBJ2-6. CDR1 and CDR2 from the germline V gene are SEHNR and FQNEAQ (reference sequence). The length of the CDR3 is 12 residues. The CDR3 reads CASSFSVNVLTF.

The chain combines TRBV20-1 with TRBJ2-1; the D gene TCRdb calls, TRBD2, cannot be checked with no DNA. Germline lookup yields CDR1 DFQATT and CDR2 SNEGSKA (reference sequence). The CDR3 extends over 14 amino acids. The CDR3 here is CSACLGGIQNEQFF.

The chain employs TRBV25-1 and TRBJ2-2; TCRdb names TRBD1, which stays unverified in the absence of DNA. The CDR3 has 18 residues. Germline CDR1 reads MGHDK; CDR2 reads SYGVNS. The CDR3 here is CASRLGGGTGANTGELFF.

V is TRBV10-1 and J is TRBJ2-5; TCRdb proposes TRBD1, but this gene call is untestable without DNA. Germline CDR1 WNHNN, CDR2 SYGVQD (reference sequence). CDR3 length: 17 residues. Here the CDR3 reads CASSESGTEKDQETQYF.

J is TRBJ2-3 and V is TRBV5-1; no DNA is available, so the TRBD1 call from TCRdb remains unchecked. Germline V gene lookup returns CDR1 SGHRS and CDR2 YFSETQ. The CDR3 is 16 amino acids. The CDR3 sequence is CASTLQQGRGTDTQYF. Full variable domain (outside the CDR3, taken from reference TRBV5-1 and TRBJ2-3): KAGVTQTPRYLIKTRGQQVTLSCSPISGHRSVSWYQQTPGQGLQFLFEYFSETQRNKGNFPGRFSGRQFSNSRSEMNVSTLELGDSALYLCASTLQQGRGTDTQYFGPGTRLTVL.

The gene calls are TRBV10-3 and TRBJ2-3; TCRdb reports TRBD2, a call that lacks DNA to check it against. Germline CDR1 ENHRY, CDR2 SYGVKD. CDR3 length: 15 amino acids. CDR3 protein: CAISRLAEITDTQYF.

V usage is TRBV6-2 or TRBV6-3 and J usage is TRBJ2-1; TCRdb names TRBD1, which stays unverified in the absence of DNA. The CDR3 runs 20 residues. The germline CDR1 and CDR2 sequences are MNHEY and SVGEGT. The CDR3 reads CASRGTRPPSLGIGYNEQFF.

CDR3 in amino acids: CSASPQGLGGLFF. The chain combines TRBV20-1 with TRBJ1-4. CDR1 is DFQATT, CDR2 SNEGSKA, per germline (reference sequence). The CDR3 consists of 13 residues.

The chain uses TRBV9 and TRBJ2-5; TCRdb's D call, TRBD1, is unchecked because there is no DNA. In germline, CDR1 is SGDLS, CDR2 YYNGEE. The CDR3 runs 13 residues. The CDR3 sequence is CASSGLGGETQYF.

The rearrangement uses TRBV10-3 and TRBJ1-1; the TCRdb call, TRBD1, lacks DNA for checking. The CDR3 runs 13 residues. Germline-derived CDR1 and CDR2 are ENHRY and SYGVKD. The chain's CDR3 is CAISGGGGTEAFF.

The chain is built from TRBV27 and TRBJ2-6; TCRdb lists TRBD1, though no DNA is available to test this call. The germline V gene encodes CDR1 MNHEY and CDR2 SMNVEV (reference sequence). This CDR3 region has 15 residues. CDR3 residues: CASSLVGQGPNVLTF.

The J gene is TRBJ1-1, the V gene TRBV29-1. This CDR3 spans 14 amino acids. Germline V gene data show CDR1 as SQVTM and CDR2 as ANQGSEA. CDR3 sequence: CSVRQKLLNTEAFF.

The rearrangement uses TRBV29-1 and TRBJ2-1; the TCRdb call, TRBD1, lacks DNA for checking. The CDR3 spans 11 residues. Germline V CDR1 and CDR2: SQVTM, ANQGSEA. The CDR3 spells CSVETVPEQFF.

V and J are TRBV5-6 and TRBJ2-3; with no DNA, the TCRdb D assignment of TRBD1 cannot be verified. Germline V gene data show CDR1 as SGHDT and CDR2 as YYEEEE. The CDR3 totals 16 residues. CDR3 residues: CASSLQGAASTDTQYF.

V gene TRBV7-7 combines with J gene TRBJ2-5; TCRdb returns TRBD1, unconfirmable since there is no DNA. The CDR3 consists of 16 residues. Germline lookup yields CDR1 SSHAT and CDR2 FNYEAQ (reference sequence). The CDR3 here is CASSIRPGQGRETQYF.

CDR3 protein: CASSLDISNYGYTF. The chain carries TRBV5-1 and TRBJ1-2. CDR3 size: 14 residues. Germline CDR1 and CDR2: SGHRS and YFSETQ.

The gene calls are TRBV10-3 and TRBJ1-1; lacking DNA, the TRBD1 call made by TCRdb goes unchecked. The germline V gene has CDR1 ENHRY and CDR2 SYGVKD. This CDR3 is 14 amino acids long. The CDR3 here is CAIKGQPSNTEAFF.

J is TRBJ1-1 and V is TRBV12-3 or TRBV12-4. The CDR3 length is 13 residues. CDR3 protein: CASSWMVGTEAFF.

V gene TRBV29-1 combines with J gene TRBJ2-3; lacking DNA, the TRBD1 call made by TCRdb goes unchecked. The CDR3 totals 12 residues. Germline CDR1 is SQVTM and CDR2 is ANQGSEA. CDR3 amino acids: CSQRQGTDTQYF.